This T cell receptor (beta chain) was profiled in a study of beta chain features in type 1 diabetes. Study results and caveats: Naive, central memory and regulatory TCRB repertoires appeared more similar among patients than healthy donors. In these data, an HLA type influence on TCRB rearrangement remained unresolved. Shortening that was moderate but significant affected the TCRB CDR3s of Type 1 diabetes patients in all four CD4+ subsets. Shorter templates might be favored by PCR, and equally so in patients and in controls.

CD4+ naive, central memory, regulatory and stem cell-like memory cells were sorted via CD45RO/CCR7/CD25/CD127/CD95/CD27. This clone was seen only a few times. Its antigen is not identified. Sequenced material consisted of expressed TCRB transcripts (all of the isolated RNA was reverse transcribed). Profiled with immunoSEQ multiplex PCR; TCRdb holds only in-frame clones, not every one. The top ten hold under 2.5% of the sample, which has about 120,000 clones, 16% seen once. The V and J ends lost 7 bases and 2 bases, in that order; junction bases with no gene match: 4. The germline V gene has CDR1 MNHEY and CDR2 SVGAGI. This CDR3 comprises 14 residues.

This receptor was obtained from a man aged 25 to 40 with type 1 diabetes. The chain carries TRBV6-5 and TRBJ1-2, with 10 bases that match TRBD1. Specimen: central memory CD4+ T cells from blood. The CDR3, as DNA: TGTGCCAGCACTCGGGGACAGGGGAACTATGGCTACACCTTC. This translates into CASTRGQGNYGYTF.